This TCR beta chain derives from a study of OX40 agonist ivuxolimab in advanced cancers. The wider study: Dose-escalation patients had hepatocellular carcinoma, melanoma, renal cell or head and neck cancer.

The CDR3 is 16 amino acids. The V end was cut by 8 bases, the J end by 6 bases, with 23 bases between. Germline V CDR1 and CDR2: LGHNA, YNFKEQ. Some clones are missing from TCRdb's copy, which holds only in-frame ones; the method was immunoSEQ multiplex PCR. This table holds 66,000 or so clones, 87% found once. General observations from the study: By week 6 at 0.1 to 3.0 mg/kg, blood CD4+ and CD8+ T cells had expanded clonally.

Blood sampling took place at baseline, cycle 4 day 1, and cycle 7 day 1. Concerning this clone itself: Its target is not known.

The V gene is TRBV4-2, the J gene TRBJ2-1, with no clear D. Here the sequenced sample was CD4+ or CD8+ T cells sorted from blood, taken in a trial of the OX40 agonist ivuxolimab. This sequence was found in an adult with an advanced solid tumor such as melanoma, head and neck, liver or kidney cancer. CDR3 coding DNA: TGTGCCAGCTGCCTTATGTGGGTAATATCCCTCAATGAGCAGTTCTTC. Amino acid sequence: CASCLMWVISLNEQFF.